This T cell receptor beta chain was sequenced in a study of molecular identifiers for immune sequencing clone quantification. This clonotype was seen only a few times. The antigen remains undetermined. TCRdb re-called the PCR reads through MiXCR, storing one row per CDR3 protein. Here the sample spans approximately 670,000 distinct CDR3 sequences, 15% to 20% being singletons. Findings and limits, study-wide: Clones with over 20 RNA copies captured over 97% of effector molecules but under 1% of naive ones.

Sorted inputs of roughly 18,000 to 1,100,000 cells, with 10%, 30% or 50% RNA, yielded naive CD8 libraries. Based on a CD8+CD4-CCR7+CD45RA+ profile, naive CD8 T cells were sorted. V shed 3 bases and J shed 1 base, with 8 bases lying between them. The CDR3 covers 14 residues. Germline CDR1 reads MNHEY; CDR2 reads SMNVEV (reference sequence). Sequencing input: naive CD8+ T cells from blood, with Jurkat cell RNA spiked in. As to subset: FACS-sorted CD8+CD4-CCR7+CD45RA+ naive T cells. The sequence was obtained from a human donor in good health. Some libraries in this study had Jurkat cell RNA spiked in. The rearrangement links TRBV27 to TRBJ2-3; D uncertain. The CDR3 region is CASSFLVRTDTQYF. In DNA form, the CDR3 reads TGTGCCAGCAGTTTTCTGGTTCGCACAGATACGCAGTATTTT.